This T cell receptor beta chain was captured by sequencing in a study of regulatory T cells in long-lasting Graves disease. Study-level background: It was over 5 years of antithyroid drugs, with positive TSH receptor antibodies, that meant persistent Graves' disease.

For TCR beta, libraries came from iRepertoire HTBI primers and Arm-PCR of CDR3 regions. TCRdb fed the multiplex PCR reads into MiXCR, producing one record per CDR3 protein. The repertoire holds 400,000 to 500,000 distinct CDR3 sequences, less than 25% seen once, with less than 15% in the top ten. The time point was: persistent/refractory GD, antithyroid drugs over 5 years with positive TRAb. The TCR library used RNA extracted from PBMCs. The source of the patients was an endocrinology department in Xi'an, China. Many counts were recorded for this clonotype. Sample: peripheral blood mononuclear cells (PBMCs), taken when the disease was refractory, from a patient treated with antithyroid drugs. This clonotype originated in a female donor with Graves disease.

The CDR3 here is CASSGNWGLGFLHTEAFF. The CDR3 DNA is TGTGCCAGCAGTGGAAATTGGGGGCTGGGATTCCTTCACACTGAAGCTTTCTTT. This chain uses TRBV25-1 with TRBJ1-1, with D possibly matching TRBD1 (6 bases). CDR1 and CDR2 from the germline V gene are MGHDK and SYGVNS. The CDR3 covers 18 residues. Trimming took off 4 bases at V and 3 bases at J, with 24 bases between the two ends.